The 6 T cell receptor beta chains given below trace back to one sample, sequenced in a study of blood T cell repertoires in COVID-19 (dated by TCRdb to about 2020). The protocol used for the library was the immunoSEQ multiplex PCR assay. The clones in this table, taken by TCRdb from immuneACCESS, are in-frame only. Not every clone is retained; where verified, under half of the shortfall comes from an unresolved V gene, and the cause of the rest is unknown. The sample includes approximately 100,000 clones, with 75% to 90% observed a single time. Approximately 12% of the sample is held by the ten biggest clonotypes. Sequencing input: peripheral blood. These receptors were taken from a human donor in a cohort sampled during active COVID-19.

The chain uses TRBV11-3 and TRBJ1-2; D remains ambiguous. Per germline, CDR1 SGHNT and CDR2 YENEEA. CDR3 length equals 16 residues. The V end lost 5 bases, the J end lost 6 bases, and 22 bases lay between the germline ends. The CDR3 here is CASSPDGYSVVHGYTF. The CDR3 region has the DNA TGTGCCAGCAGCCCAGACGGTTATAGCGTCGTACATGGCTACACCTTC.

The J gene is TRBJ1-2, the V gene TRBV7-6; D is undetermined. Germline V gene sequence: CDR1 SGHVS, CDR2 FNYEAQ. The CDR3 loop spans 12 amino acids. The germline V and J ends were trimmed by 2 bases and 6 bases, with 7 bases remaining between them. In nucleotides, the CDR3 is TGTGCCAGCAGCTTATTCGGGGATGGCTACACCTTC. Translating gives CASSLFGDGYTF.

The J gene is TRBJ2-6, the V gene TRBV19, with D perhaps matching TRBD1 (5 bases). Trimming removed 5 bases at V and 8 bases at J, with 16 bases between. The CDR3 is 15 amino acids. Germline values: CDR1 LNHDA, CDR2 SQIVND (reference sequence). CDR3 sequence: CASSYGRKGTNVLTF. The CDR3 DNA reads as TGTGCCAGTAGTTACGGAAGAAAGGGGACCAACGTCCTGACTTTC.

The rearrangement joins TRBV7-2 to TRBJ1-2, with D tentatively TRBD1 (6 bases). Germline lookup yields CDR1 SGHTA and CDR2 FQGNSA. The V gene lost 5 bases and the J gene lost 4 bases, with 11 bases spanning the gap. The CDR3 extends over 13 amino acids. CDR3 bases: TGTGCCAGCAGCCCGGACAGCCGCTATGGCTACACCTTC. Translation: CASSPDSRYGYTF.

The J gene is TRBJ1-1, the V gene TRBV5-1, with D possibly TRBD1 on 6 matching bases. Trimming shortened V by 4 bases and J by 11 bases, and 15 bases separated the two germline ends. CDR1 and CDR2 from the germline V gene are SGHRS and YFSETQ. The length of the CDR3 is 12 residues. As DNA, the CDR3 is TGCGCCAGCAGCGGGCAGGGACAAGATGCTTTCTTT. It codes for CASSGQGQDAFF.

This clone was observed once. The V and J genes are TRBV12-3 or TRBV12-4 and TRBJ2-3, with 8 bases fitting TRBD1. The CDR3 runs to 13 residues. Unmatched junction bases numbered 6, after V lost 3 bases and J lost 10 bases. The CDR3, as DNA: TGTGCCAGCAGTTTGGGGACAGGCTGGGCGCAGTATTTT. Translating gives CASSLGTGWAQYF.